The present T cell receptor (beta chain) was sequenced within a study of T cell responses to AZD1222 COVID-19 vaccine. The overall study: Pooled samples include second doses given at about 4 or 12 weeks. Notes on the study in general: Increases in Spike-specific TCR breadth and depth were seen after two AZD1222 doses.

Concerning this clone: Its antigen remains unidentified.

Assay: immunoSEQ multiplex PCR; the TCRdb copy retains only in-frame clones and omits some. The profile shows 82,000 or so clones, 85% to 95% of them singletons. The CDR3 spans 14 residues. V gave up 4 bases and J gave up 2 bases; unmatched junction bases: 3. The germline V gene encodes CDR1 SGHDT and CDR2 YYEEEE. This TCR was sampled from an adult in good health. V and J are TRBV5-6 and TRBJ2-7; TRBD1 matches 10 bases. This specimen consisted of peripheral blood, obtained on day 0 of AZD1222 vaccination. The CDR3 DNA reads TGTGCCAGCAGCCCGGACAGGGGGGCCTACGAGCAGTACTTC. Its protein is CASSPDRGAYEQYF.